This is a list of T cell receptor beta chains from one sample in a study of T-cell memory formation after mild COVID-19. TCRdb redid the calling of the 5' RACE reads with MiXCR, one entry per CDR3 protein. The repertoire has over 120,000 distinct CDR3 sequences, over 15% of them found once; the top ten carry over 2%. The specimen was PBMCs or a T cell subset sorted from them (not recorded which). All receptors come from an adult woman who had mild COVID-19 (a few samples of this study predate the infection). Cell type and time point are not known. The CDR3 runs from the conserved cysteine through the conserved F or W. Fields, in order: clone size, J gene, D gene, V gene, CDR3 protein, CDR3 DNA. A D gene is named only where the DNA matches it firmly. The size entry is marked missing in some rows and otherwise reads once, few, many or a size class.

clone size: few; J gene: TRBJ2-1; D gene: TRBD2; V gene: TRBV12-5; CDR3 protein: CASGLAPGLDANEQFF; CDR3 DNA: TGTGCTAGTGGTTTGGCGCCGGGACTAGACGCGAATGAGCAGTTCTTC
clone size: many; J gene: TRBJ2-2; D gene: NA; V gene: TRBV11-2; CDR3 protein: CASRFAGSNTGELFF; CDR3 DNA: TGTGCCAGCAGATTCGCGGGGTCGAACACCGGGGAGCTGTTTTTT
clone size: NA; J gene: TRBJ1-2; D gene: NA; V gene: TRBV5-4; CDR3 protein: CASSPGPDNYGYTF; CDR3 DNA: TGTGCCAGCAGCCCGGGCCCAGACAACTATGGCTACACCTTC
clone size: NA; J gene: TRBJ2-5; D gene: NA; V gene: TRBV5-1; CDR3 protein: CASSFGDAGKETQYF; CDR3 DNA: TGCGCCAGCAGCTTCGGGGACGCCGGTAAAGAGACCCAGTACTTC
clone size: NA; J gene: TRBJ2-1; D gene: NA; V gene: TRBV7-2; CDR3 protein: CASSLASLTYYNEQFF; CDR3 DNA: TGTGCCAGCAGCTTAGCGTCCCTAACTTATTACAATGAGCAGTTCTTC
clone size: NA; J gene: TRBJ2-5; D gene: NA; V gene: TRBV20-1; CDR3 protein: CSASPSGGETQYF; CDR3 DNA: TGCAGTGCTAGCCCGTCTGGGGGAGAGACCCAGTACTTC
clone size: few; J gene: TRBJ2-1; D gene: NA; V gene: TRBV20-1; CDR3 protein: CSARERGLAANEQFF; CDR3 DNA: TGCAGTGCTAGAGAGAGGGGTCTAGCCGCCAATGAGCAGTTCTTC
clone size: few; J gene: TRBJ1-2; D gene: NA; V gene: TRBV7-3; CDR3 protein: CASSPLGTRGGYTF; CDR3 DNA: TGTGCCAGCAGCCCATTAGGGACAAGAGGCGGCTACACCTTC
clone size: NA; J gene: TRBJ2-7; D gene: TRBD1; V gene: TRBV4-1; CDR3 protein: CASSRTGVGEQYF; CDR3 DNA: TGCGCCAGCAGTCGGACAGGGGTTGGCGAGCAGTACTTC
clone size: NA; J gene: TRBJ1-4; D gene: NA; V gene: TRBV5-1; CDR3 protein: CASSLDNSATNEKLFF; CDR3 DNA: TGCGCCAGCAGCTTGGACAACTCCGCAACTAATGAAAAACTGTTTTTT
clone size: NA; J gene: TRBJ2-7; D gene: NA; V gene: TRBV12-3/TRBV12-4; CDR3 protein: CASSQGLTYSYEQYF; CDR3 DNA: TGTGCCAGCAGCCAAGGACTCACATATTCCTACGAGCAGTACTTC
clone size: few; J gene: TRBJ1-5; D gene: TRBD1; V gene: TRBV6-6; CDR3 protein: CASSYEGAGSNQPQHF; CDR3 DNA: TGTGCCAGCAGTTACGAGGGGGCAGGGAGCAATCAGCCCCAGCATTTT
clone size: few; J gene: TRBJ2-1; D gene: TRBD2; V gene: TRBV20-1; CDR3 protein: CSAVSGGADYNEQFF; CDR3 DNA: TGCAGTGCGGTTAGCGGGGGGGCCGACTACAATGAGCAGTTCTTC
clone size: NA; J gene: TRBJ2-1; D gene: TRBD1; V gene: TRBV19; CDR3 protein: CASSVSRGLVRDEQFF; CDR3 DNA: TGTGCCAGTAGTGTGAGCAGGGGGCTGGTTCGGGATGAGCAGTTCTTC
clone size: few; J gene: TRBJ1-5; D gene: NA; V gene: TRBV19; CDR3 protein: CASSINRAGNQPQHF; CDR3 DNA: TGTGCCAGTAGTATAAACAGGGCCGGCAATCAGCCCCAGCATTTT
clone size: NA; J gene: TRBJ2-7; D gene: TRBD1; V gene: TRBV20-1; CDR3 protein: CSANRDRLFPEQYF; CDR3 DNA: TGCAGTGCGAACAGGGACAGGTTATTCCCCGAGCAGTACTTC
clone size: NA; J gene: TRBJ2-2; D gene: NA; V gene: TRBV24-1; CDR3 protein: CATSDFGATFTTGDTGELFF; CDR3 DNA: TGTGCCACCAGTGATTTCGGGGCAACGTTCACAACGGGGGACACCGGGGAGCTGTTTTTT
clone size: NA; J gene: TRBJ1-5; D gene: NA; V gene: TRBV4-3; CDR3 protein: CASSQDRSGQPQHF; CDR3 DNA: TGCGCCAGCAGCCAAGATAGGAGCGGCCAGCCCCAGCATTTT
clone size: NA; J gene: TRBJ1-2; D gene: TRBD1; V gene: TRBV18; CDR3 protein: CASSPRGQAYGYTF; CDR3 DNA: TGTGCCAGCTCACCCCGGGGACAGGCCTATGGCTACACCTTC
clone size: NA; J gene: TRBJ1-1; D gene: TRBD1; V gene: TRBV11-2; CDR3 protein: CASRTGGWNTEAFF; CDR3 DNA: TGTGCCAGCAGGACAGGGGGCTGGAACACTGAAGCTTTCTTT
clone size: few; J gene: TRBJ1-4; D gene: NA; V gene: TRBV9; CDR3 protein: CASSVGFGQINEKLFF; CDR3 DNA: TGTGCCAGCAGCGTTGGGTTTGGACAGATTAATGAAAAACTGTTTTTT
clone size: few; J gene: TRBJ2-7; D gene: TRBD1; V gene: TRBV7-9; CDR3 protein: CASSLAGTGPSF; CDR3 DNA: TGTGCCAGCAGCTTAGCCGGGACAGGGCCTTCCTTC
clone size: NA; J gene: TRBJ2-5; D gene: NA; V gene: TRBV6-5; CDR3 protein: CASSYGTGPQETQYF; CDR3 DNA: TGTGCCAGCAGTTATGGAACAGGACCTCAAGAGACCCAGTACTTC
clone size: NA; J gene: TRBJ1-1; D gene: NA; V gene: TRBV5-5; CDR3 protein: CASSDMNLNTEAFF; CDR3 DNA: TGTGCCAGCAGCGACATGAACCTGAACACTGAAGCTTTCTTT
clone size: NA; J gene: TRBJ1-1; D gene: NA; V gene: TRBV5-1; CDR3 protein: CASSGGRQSGGAFF; CDR3 DNA: TGCGCCAGCAGCGGAGGGAGACAGTCAGGTGGAGCTTTCTTT
clone size: once; J gene: TRBJ1-1; D gene: NA; V gene: TRBV18; CDR3 protein: CASSPRERSEAFF; CDR3 DNA: TGTGCCAGCTCACCACGGGAGAGGAGTGAAGCTTTCTTT
clone size: many; J gene: TRBJ2-3; D gene: NA; V gene: TRBV4-3; CDR3 protein: CASSQDATLIPQQYF; CDR3 DNA: TGCGCCAGCAGCCAAGATGCGACTCTAATCCCCCAGCAGTATTTT
clone size: NA; J gene: TRBJ2-5; D gene: NA; V gene: TRBV12-3/TRBV12-4; CDR3 protein: CASSLRGTQYF; CDR3 DNA: TGTGCCAGCAGTTTGAGGGGGACCCAGTACTTC
clone size: NA; J gene: TRBJ2-2; D gene: TRBD2; V gene: TRBV5-1; CDR3 protein: CASKGLAGHNTGELFF; CDR3 DNA: TGCGCCAGCAAGGGACTAGCGGGTCATAACACCGGGGAGCTGTTTTTT
clone size: few; J gene: TRBJ1-1; D gene: NA; V gene: TRBV12-3/TRBV12-4; CDR3 protein: CASSSLNRMNTEAFF; CDR3 DNA: TGTGCCAGCAGTTCGCTCAATCGGATGAACACTGAAGCTTTCTTT
clone size: NA; J gene: TRBJ2-3; D gene: NA; V gene: TRBV15; CDR3 protein: CATSNRRGADTQYF; CDR3 DNA: TGTGCCACCTCAAACCGGCGGGGCGCAGATACGCAGTATTTT
clone size: few; J gene: TRBJ1-4; D gene: NA; V gene: TRBV20-1; CDR3 protein: CSVIDGRKLFF; CDR3 DNA: TGCAGTGTCATAGACGGGCGTAAACTGTTTTTT
clone size: once; J gene: TRBJ2-1; D gene: TRBD2; V gene: TRBV7-3; CDR3 protein: CASSLLAGSSGSYNEQFF; CDR3 DNA: TGTGCCAGCAGCTTATTAGCGGGGTCCTCCGGATCCTACAATGAGCAGTTCTTC
clone size: many; J gene: TRBJ2-1; D gene: NA; V gene: TRBV7-2; CDR3 protein: CASSLEPGAHNEQFF; CDR3 DNA: TGTGCCAGCAGCTTAGAGCCGGGAGCCCACAATGAGCAGTTCTTC
clone size: NA; J gene: TRBJ2-1; D gene: TRBD2; V gene: TRBV6-2/TRBV6-3; CDR3 protein: CASSLRGTSWNEQFF; CDR3 DNA: TGTGCCAGCAGCCTCCGCGGGACTAGTTGGAATGAGCAGTTCTTC